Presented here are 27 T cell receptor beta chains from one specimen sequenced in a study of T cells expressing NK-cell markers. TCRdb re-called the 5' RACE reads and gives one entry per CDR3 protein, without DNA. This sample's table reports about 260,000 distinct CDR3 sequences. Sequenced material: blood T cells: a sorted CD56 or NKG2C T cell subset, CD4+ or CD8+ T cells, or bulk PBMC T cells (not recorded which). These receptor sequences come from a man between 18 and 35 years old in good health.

The CDR3 is CASRRVKETQYF. V and J are TRBV12-3 or TRBV12-4 and TRBJ2-5. The CDR3 has 12 residues.

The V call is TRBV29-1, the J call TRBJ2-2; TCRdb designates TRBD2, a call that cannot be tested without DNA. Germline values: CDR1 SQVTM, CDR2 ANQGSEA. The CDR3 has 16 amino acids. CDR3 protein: CSVALTSGANTGELFF.

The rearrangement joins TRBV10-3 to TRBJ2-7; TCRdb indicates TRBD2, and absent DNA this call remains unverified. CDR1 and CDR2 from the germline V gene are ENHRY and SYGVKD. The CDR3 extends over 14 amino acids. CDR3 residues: CAISPLAGVHEQYF.

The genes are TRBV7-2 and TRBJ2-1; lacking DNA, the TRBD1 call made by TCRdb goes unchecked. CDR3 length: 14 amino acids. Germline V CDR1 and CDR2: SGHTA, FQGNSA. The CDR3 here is CASSKGTPRHEQFF.

The CDR3 spells CASSLTGLDYGYTF. The chain has TRBV6-5 and TRBJ1-2; TCRdb's D gene call, TRBD1, goes unchecked for lack of DNA. The CDR3 totals 14 residues. Germline-derived CDR1 and CDR2 are MNHEY and SVGAGI.

The CDR3 sequence: CASSFTEPYGYTF. This chain links TRBV11-2 with TRBJ1-2. CDR1 is SGHAT, CDR2 FQNNGV, per germline. The length of the CDR3 is 13 residues.

The CDR3: CASSLRTLNNEQFF. The chain uses TRBV12-3 or TRBV12-4 and TRBJ2-1. This CDR3 contains 14 residues.

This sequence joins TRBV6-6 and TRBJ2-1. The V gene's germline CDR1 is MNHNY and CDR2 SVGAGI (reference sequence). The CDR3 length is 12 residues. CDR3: CASSYKPNEQFF.

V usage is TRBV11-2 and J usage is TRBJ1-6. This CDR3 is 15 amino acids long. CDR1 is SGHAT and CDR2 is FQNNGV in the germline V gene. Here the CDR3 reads CASSLDNGVPSPLHF.

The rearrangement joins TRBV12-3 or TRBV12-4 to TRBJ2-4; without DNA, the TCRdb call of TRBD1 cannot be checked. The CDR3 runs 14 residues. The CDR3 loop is CASSPPGGKNIQYF.

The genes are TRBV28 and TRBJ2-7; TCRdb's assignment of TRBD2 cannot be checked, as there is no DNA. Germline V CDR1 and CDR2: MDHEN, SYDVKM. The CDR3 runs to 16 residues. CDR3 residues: CASSLASGSPLGEQYF.

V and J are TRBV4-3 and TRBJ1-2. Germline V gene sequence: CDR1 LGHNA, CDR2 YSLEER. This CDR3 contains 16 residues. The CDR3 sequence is CASSQDLNAANYGYTF.

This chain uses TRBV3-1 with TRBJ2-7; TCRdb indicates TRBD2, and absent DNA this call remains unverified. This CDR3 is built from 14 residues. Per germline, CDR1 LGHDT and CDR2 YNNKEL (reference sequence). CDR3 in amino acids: CASSHSSGIKEQYF.

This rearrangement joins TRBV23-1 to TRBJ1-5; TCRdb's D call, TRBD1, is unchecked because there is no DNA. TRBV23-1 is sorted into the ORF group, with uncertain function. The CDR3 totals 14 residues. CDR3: CASSQSSGDQPQHF.

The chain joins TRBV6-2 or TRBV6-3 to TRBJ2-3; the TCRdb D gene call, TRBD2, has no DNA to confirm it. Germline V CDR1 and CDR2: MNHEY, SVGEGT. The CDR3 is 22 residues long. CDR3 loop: CASSYSFKDLLAGSTSTDTQYF.

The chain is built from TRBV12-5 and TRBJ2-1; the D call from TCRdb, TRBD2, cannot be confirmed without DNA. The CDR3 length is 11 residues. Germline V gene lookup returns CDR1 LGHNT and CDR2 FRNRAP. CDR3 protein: CASAGAHEQFF.

The CDR3 protein is CASSPGQGGTNYGYTF. The V call is TRBV5-1, the J call TRBJ1-2; no DNA is available, so the TRBD1 call from TCRdb remains unchecked. Looked up from germline, CDR1 is SGHRS and CDR2 is YFSETQ. The CDR3 consists of 16 residues.

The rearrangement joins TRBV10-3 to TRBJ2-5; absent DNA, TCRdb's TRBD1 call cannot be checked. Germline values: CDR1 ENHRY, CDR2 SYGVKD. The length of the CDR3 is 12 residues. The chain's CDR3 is CAVGGSGETQYF.

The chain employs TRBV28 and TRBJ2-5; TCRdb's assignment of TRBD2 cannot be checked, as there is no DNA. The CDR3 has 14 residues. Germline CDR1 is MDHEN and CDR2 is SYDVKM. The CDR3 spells CASRVAGLQETQYF.

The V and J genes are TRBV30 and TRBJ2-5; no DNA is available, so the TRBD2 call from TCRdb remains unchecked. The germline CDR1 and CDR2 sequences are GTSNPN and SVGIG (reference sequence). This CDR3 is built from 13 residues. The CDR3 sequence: CAWEDERRALQYF.

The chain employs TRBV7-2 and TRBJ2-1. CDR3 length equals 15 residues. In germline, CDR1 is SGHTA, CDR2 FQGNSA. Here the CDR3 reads CASSLVLGSLYEQFF.

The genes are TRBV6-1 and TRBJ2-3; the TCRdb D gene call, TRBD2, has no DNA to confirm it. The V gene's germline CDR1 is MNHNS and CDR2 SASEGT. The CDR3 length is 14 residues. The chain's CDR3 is CASRAADFTDTQYF.

The CDR3 protein is CASSRGTSGNEQYF. The chain has TRBV18 and TRBJ2-7; TCRdb returns TRBD2, unconfirmable since there is no DNA. CDR1 and CDR2 from the germline V gene are KGHSH and LQKENI. The CDR3 runs 14 residues.

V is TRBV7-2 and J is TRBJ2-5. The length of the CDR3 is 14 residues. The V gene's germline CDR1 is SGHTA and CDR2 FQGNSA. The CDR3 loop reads CASSLQLTGETQYF.

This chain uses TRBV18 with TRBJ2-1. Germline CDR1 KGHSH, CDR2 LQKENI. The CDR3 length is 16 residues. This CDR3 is CASSPLASSSYNEQFF.

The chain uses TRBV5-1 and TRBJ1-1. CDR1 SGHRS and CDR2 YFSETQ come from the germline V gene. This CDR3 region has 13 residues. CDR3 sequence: CASSNEEGWGAFF. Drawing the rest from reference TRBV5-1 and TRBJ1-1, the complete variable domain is KAGVTQTPRYLIKTRGQQVTLSCSPISGHRSVSWYQQTPGQGLQFLFEYFSETQRNKGNFPGRFSGRQFSNSRSEMNVSTLELGDSALYLCASSNEEGWGAFFGQGTRLTVV.

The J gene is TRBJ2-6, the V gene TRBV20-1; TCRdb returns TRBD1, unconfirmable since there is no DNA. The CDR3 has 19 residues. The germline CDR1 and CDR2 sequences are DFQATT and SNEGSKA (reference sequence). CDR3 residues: CSARKEPLWLASGANVLTF.